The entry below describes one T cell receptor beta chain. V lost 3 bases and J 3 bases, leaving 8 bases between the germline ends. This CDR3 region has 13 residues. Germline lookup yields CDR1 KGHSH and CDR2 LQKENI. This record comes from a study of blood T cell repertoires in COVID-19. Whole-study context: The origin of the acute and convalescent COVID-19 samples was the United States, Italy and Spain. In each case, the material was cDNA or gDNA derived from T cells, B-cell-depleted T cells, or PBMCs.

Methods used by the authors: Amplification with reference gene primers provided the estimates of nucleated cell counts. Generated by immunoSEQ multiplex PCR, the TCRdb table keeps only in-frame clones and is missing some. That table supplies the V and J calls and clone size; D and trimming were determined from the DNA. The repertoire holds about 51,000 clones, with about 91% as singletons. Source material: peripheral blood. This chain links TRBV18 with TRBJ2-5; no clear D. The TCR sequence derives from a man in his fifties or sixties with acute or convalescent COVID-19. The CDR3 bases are TGTGCCAGCTCACCGGGCGCAAAAGAGACCCAGTACTTC. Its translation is CASSPGAKETQYF.